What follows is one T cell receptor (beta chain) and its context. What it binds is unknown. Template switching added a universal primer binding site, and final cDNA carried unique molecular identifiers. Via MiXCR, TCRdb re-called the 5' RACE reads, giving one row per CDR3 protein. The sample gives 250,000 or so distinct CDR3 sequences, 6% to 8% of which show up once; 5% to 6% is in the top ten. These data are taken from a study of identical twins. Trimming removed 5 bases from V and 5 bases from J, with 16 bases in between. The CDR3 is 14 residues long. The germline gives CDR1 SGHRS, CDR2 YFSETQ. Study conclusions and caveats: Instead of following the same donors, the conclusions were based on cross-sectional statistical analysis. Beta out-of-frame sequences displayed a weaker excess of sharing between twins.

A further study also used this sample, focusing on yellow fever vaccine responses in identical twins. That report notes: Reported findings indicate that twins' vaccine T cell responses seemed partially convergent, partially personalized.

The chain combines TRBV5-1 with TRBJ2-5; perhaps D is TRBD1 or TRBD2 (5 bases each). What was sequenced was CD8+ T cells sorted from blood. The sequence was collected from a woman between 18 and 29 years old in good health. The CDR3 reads CASRHGSGGETQYF. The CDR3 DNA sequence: TGCGCCAGCAGACACGGTAGTGGGGGTGAGACCCAGTACTTC. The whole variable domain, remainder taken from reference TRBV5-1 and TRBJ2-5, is KAGVTQTPRYLIKTRGQQVTLSCSPISGHRSVSWYQQTPGQGLQFLFEYFSETQRNKGNFPGRFSGRQFSNSRSEMNVSTLELGDSALYLCASRHGSGGETQYFGPGTRLLVL.